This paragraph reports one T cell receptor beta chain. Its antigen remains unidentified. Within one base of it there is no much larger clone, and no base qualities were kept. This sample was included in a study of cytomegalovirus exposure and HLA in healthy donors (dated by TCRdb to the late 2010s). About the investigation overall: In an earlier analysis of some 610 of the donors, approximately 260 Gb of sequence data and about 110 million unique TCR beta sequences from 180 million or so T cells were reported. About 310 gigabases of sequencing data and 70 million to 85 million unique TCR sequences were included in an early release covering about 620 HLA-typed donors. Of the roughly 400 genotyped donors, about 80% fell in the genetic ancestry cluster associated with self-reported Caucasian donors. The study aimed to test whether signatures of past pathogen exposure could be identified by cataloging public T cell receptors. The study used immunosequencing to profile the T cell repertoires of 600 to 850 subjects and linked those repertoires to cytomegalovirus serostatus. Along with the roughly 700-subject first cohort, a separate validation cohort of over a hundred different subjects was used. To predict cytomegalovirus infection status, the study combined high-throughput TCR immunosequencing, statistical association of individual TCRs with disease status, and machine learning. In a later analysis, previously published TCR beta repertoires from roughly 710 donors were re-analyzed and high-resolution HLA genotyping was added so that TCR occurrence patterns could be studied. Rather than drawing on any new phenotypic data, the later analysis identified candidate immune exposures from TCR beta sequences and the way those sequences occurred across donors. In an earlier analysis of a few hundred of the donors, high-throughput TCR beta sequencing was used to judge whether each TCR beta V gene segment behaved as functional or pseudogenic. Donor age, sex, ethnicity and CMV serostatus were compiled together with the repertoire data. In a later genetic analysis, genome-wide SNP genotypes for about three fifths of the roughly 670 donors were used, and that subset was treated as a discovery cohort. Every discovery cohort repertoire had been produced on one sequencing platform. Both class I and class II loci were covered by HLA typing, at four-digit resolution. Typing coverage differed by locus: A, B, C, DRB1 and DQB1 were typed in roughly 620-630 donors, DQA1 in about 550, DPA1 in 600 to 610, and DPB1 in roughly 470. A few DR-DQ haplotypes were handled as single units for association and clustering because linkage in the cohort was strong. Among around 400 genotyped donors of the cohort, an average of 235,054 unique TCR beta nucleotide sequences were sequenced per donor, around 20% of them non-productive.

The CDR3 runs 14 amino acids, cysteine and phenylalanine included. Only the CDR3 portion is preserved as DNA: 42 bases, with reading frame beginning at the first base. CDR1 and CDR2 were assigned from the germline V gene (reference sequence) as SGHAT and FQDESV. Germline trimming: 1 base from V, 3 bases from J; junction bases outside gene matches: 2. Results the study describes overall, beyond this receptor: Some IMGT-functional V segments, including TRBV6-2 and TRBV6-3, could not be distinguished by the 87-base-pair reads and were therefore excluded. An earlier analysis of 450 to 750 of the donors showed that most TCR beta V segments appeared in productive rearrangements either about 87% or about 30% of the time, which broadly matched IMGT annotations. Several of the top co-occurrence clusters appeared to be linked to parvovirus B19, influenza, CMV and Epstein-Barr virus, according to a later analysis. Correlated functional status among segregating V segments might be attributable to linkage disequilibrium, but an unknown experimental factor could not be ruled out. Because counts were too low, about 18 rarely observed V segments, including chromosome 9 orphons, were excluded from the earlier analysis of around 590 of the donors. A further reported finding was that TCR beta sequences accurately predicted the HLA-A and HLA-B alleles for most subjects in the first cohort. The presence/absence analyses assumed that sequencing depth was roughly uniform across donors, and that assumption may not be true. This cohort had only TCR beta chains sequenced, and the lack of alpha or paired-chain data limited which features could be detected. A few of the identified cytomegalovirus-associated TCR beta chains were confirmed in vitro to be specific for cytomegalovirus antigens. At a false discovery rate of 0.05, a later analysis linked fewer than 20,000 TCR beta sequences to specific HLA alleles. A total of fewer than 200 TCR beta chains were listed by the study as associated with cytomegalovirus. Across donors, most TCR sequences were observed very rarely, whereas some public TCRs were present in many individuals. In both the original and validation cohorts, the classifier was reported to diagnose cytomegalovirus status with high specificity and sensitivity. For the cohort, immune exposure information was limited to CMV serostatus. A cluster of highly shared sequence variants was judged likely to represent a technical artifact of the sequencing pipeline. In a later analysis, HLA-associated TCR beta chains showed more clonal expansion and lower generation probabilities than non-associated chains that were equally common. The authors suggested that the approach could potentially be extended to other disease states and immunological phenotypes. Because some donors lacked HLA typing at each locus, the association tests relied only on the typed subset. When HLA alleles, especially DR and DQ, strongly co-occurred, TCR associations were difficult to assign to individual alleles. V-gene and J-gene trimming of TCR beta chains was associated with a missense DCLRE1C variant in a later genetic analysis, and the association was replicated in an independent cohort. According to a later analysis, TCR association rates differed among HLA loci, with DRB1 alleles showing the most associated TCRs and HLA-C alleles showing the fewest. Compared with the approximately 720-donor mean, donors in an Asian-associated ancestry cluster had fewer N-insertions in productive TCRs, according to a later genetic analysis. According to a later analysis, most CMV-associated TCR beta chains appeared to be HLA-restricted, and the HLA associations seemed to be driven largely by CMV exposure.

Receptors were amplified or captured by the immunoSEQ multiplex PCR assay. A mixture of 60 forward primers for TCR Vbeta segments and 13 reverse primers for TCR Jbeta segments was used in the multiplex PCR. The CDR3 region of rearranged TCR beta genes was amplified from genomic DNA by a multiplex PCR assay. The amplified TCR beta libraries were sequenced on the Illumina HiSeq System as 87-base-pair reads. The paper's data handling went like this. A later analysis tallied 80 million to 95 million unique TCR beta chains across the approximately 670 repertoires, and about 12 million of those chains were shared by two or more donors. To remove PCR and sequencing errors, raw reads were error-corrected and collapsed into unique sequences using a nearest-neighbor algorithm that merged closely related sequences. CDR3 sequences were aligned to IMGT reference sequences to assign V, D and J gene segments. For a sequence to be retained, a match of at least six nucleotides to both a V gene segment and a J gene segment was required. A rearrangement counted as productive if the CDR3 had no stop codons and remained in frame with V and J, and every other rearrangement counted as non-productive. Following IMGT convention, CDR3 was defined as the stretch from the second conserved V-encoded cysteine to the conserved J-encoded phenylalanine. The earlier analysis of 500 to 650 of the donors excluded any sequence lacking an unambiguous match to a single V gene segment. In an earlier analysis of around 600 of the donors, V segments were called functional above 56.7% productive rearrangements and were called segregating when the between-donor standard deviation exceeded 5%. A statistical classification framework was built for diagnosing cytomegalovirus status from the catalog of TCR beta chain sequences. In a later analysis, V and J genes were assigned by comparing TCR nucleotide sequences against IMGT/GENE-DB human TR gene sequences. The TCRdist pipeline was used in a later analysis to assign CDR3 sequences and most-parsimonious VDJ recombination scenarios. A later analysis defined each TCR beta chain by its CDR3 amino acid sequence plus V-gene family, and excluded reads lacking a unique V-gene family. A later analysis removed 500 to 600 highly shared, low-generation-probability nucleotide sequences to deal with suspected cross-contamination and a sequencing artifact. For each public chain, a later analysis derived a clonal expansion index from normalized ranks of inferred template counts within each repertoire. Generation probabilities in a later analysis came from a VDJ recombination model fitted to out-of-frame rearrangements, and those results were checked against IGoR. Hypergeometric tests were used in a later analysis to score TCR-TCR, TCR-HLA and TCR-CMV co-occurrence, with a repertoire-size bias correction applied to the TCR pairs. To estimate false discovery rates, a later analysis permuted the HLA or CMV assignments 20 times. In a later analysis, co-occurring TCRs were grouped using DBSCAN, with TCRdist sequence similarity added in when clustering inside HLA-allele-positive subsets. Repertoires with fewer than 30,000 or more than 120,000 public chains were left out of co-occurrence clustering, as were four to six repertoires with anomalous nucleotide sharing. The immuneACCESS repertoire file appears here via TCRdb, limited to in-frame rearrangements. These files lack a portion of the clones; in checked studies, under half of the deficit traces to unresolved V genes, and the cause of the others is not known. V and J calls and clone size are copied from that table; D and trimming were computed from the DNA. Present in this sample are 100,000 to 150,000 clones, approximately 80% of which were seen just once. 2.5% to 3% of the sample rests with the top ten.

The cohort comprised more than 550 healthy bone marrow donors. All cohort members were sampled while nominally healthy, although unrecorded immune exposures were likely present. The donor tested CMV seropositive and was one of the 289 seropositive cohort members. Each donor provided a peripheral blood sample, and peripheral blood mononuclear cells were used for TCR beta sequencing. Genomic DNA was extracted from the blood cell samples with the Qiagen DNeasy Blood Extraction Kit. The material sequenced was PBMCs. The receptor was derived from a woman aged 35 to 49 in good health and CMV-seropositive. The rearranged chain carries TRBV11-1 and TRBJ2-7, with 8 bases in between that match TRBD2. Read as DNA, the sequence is TGTGCCAGCAGCTTAGGGAGCGGGAGCTACGAGCAGTACTTC. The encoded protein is CASSLGSGSYEQYF. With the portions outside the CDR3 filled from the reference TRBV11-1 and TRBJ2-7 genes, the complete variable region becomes EAEVAQSPRYKITEKSQAVAFWCDPISGHATLYWYRQILGQGPELLVQFQDESVVDDSQLPKDRFSAERLKGVDSTLKIQPAELGDSAMYLCASSLGSGSYEQYFGPGTRLTVT.